Sequencing of this T cell receptor (beta chain) was carried out in a study of blood T cells in healthy people across ages. Background on the study: About one barcoded beta molecule was captured per two T cells (by template switching).

For the second PCR, which ran for about 7 to 12 cycles, a sample-barcoded 5' primer and a J-beta primer mix were used. TCRdb processed the 5' RACE reads anew with MiXCR; each CDR3 protein has one entry. In the table there are roughly 800,000 distinct CDR3 sequences, just under 25% of which are singletons. Per germline, CDR1 MNHEY and CDR2 SVGAGI. The V end was cut by 7 bases, the J end by 3 bases, with 11 bases between. This CDR3 has 13 residues. There were healthy Caucasian individuals from Russia, aged 6 to 90, serving as donors. This clonotype came up a few times. These same data were also listed under a study on T cells of mothers and their children.

V usage is TRBV6-5 and J usage is TRBJ2-3; possible D gene TRBD1, 6 bases. The clonotype comes from a boy between 10 and 17 years old in good health. The sample consisted of blood. The CDR3 region has the DNA TGTGCCAGCATTAGGCAGGGGACAGATACGCAGTATTTT. The encoded protein is CASIRQGTDTQYF.